Presented here are 13 T cell receptor beta chains from one specimen sequenced in a study of shared clonotypes between healthy human individuals. TCRdb keeps only in-frame clones here, not all; method: immunoSEQ multiplex PCR. The table lists some 2,500,000 clones, more than 85% of them singletons. Sequencing used naive CD4+ T cells from PBMCs. As for subset: CD45RA+ positively selected. These receptors came from a man between 18 and 35 years old in good health. Some clones in this sample may be carry-over from other donors' samples.

The chain joins TRBV4-1 to TRBJ1-2; possible D gene TRBD1, 6 bases. CDR3 length: 14 amino acids. The germline V gene has CDR1 MGHRA and CDR2 YSYEKL. Trimming removed 4 bases at V and 6 bases at J, with 15 bases between. The CDR3 protein is CASSPSGGVHGYTF. The CDR3 nucleotides read TGCGCCAGCAGCCCGTCCGGGGGCGTACATGGCTACACCTTC.

The chain employs TRBV28 and TRBJ1-2; D ambiguous. The CDR3 contains 15 residues. The V end was cut by 4 bases, the J end by 5 bases, with 17 bases between. The germline V gene encodes CDR1 MDHEN and CDR2 SYDVKM. The CDR3 DNA reads as TGTGCCAGCAGTTCCCTGGAGTCACCTCCTTATGGCTACACCTTC. Its translation is CASSSLESPPYGYTF.

The rearrangement uses TRBV5-1 and TRBJ2-2; the D is unclear. Trimming took 0 bases from V and 5 from J, leaving 11 bases between them. This CDR3 region has 15 residues. Germline V CDR1 and CDR2: SGHRS, YFSETQ. CDR3 in amino acids: CASSLAGYQTGELFF. CDR3 sequence (DNA): TGCGCCAGCAGCTTGGCCGGCTATCAAACCGGGGAGCTGTTTTTT.

In its sample, this clone was seen once. The V call is TRBV7-9, the J call TRBJ2-1; TRBD1 aligns across 10 bases. The CDR3 totals 15 residues. V gave up 6 bases and J gave up 4 bases; unmatched junction bases: 6. The germline V gene has CDR1 SEHNR and CDR2 FQNEAQ (reference sequence). In DNA, the CDR3 is TGTGCCAGCAGGAAACCGGGACAGGGGTACAATGAGCAGTTCTTC. It encodes CASRKPGQGYNEQFF.

CDR3 loop: CATVRVAGVRGDEQFF. The CDR3 bases are TGTGCCACCGTCCGGGTAGCGGGAGTAAGAGGGGATGAGCAGTTCTTC. J is TRBJ2-1 and V is TRBV27; 9 bases are a match to TRBD2. Germline V gives CDR1 MNHEY, CDR2 SMNVEV (reference sequence). The CDR3 spans 16 residues. J was trimmed by 8 bases and V by 10 bases; bases with no gene match: 18.

The chain employs TRBV5-4 and TRBJ1-2; D possibly corresponds to TRBD1 (6 bases). Looked up from germline, CDR1 is SGHNT and CDR2 is YYREEE (reference sequence). The CDR3 has 13 amino acids. Trimming left V 3 bases short and J 5 bases short, with 11 bases between. The CDR3 protein is CASSSGAYYGYTF. The CDR3 coding sequence is TGTGCCAGCAGCTCGGGGGCGTATTATGGCTACACCTTC.

The chain is built from TRBV7-3 and TRBJ2-1; no clear D gene. Trimming cost V 5 bases and J 7 bases, with 15 bases left between them. Germline V gene lookup returns CDR1 SGHTA and CDR2 FQGTGA. The CDR3 has 14 residues. This chain's CDR3 is CASSLRARRNEQFF. For the CDR3, the DNA is TGTGCCAGCAGCCTCCGGGCCCGACGGAATGAGCAGTTCTTC.

The gene calls are TRBV2 and TRBJ1-2; D is unresolved. This CDR3 comprises 13 residues. Per the germline V gene, CDR1 is SNHLY and CDR2 is FYNNEI. V was shortened by 5 bases and J by 2 bases, with 9 bases between the two germline ends. In nucleotides, the CDR3 is TGTGCCAGCAGTCTACGGGTAAACTATGGCTACACCTTC. Translating gives CASSLRVNYGYTF.

J is TRBJ2-3 and V is TRBV27, with no clear D. The germline CDR1 and CDR2 sequences are MNHEY and SMNVEV (reference sequence). The CDR3 loop spans 15 amino acids. Trimming cost V 0 bases and J 1 base, with 8 bases left between them. The CDR3 here is CASSLSALRTDTQYF. In nucleotides, the CDR3 is TGTGCCAGCAGTTTATCGGCCCTCCGCACAGATACGCAGTATTTT.

The rearrangement joins TRBV10-1 to TRBJ2-6; tentative D call: TRBD1 (6 bases). CDR3 length equals 13 residues. Germline assignment: CDR1 WNHNN and CDR2 SYGVQD (reference sequence). CDR3 sequence (DNA): TGCGCATCCAGGGGATCTGGGGCCAACGTCCTGACTTTC. Amino acid sequence: CASRGSGANVLTF.

A word on this clone: In the same sample, other DNA sequences code for this CDR3. The chain recombines TRBV7-6 with TRBJ2-5; D gene uncertain. In germline, CDR1 is SGHVS, CDR2 FNYEAQ. This CDR3 is built from 13 residues. Trimming stripped 1 base from V and 5 bases from J, with 8 bases between. The CDR3 is CASSLGPGETQYF. In nucleotides, the CDR3 is TGTGCCAGCAGCTTAGGCCCCGGGGAGACCCAGTACTTC.

This rearrangement joins TRBV28 to TRBJ1-3; 7 positions agree with TRBD1. The CDR3 is 14 amino acids. Germline lookup yields CDR1 MDHEN and CDR2 SYDVKM. V was clipped by 5 bases and J by 3 bases; unmatched bases: 4. The CDR3 sequence is CASSPTGVGNTIYF. The CDR3 DNA reads as TGTGCCAGCAGTCCCACAGGGGTTGGAAACACCATATATTTT.

CDR3 bases: TGTGCCAGCTCACCACGGGCTAGCTCTGGAAACACCATATATTTT. It is translated as CASSPRASSGNTIYF. The gene calls are TRBV18 and TRBJ1-3; D gene uncertain. Trimming pared 1 base from V and 0 bases from J, leaving 7 bases between. CDR3 length equals 15 residues. CDR1 is KGHSH, CDR2 LQKENI, per germline.